This T cell receptor (beta chain) was retrieved from a study of prognosis after radiotherapy for stage I lung cancer. Overall study context: Individuals diagnosed with stage I non-small cell lung cancer underwent enrollment between April 2018 and 2019.

This clonotype was observed at least ten times. The junction had 6 bases not matched to a gene; V was cut back by 10 bases and J by 7 bases. CDR1 LNHDA and CDR2 SQIVND come from the germline V gene (reference sequence). The CDR3 has 13 residues. From genomic DNA, two-round multiplex PCR was used to amplify TCR beta CDR3. With primers specific to each TRBV and TRBJ gene, the first-round PCR was performed. TCRdb reanalysed the multiplex PCR reads using MiXCR and keeps one entry per CDR3 protein. This sample has just under 20,000 distinct CDR3 sequences; over 25% occur once, and the top ten carry around a fifth.

The chain uses TRBV19 and TRBJ2-2; TRBD1 matches 10 bases. Sequences were derived from PBMCs, sampled before or after stereotactic body radiation therapy (not recorded which). The sequence derives from a donor at least 50 years old with non-small cell lung cancer. CDR3 in DNA: TGTGCCACTAGACAGGGGGCGGTCGGGGAGCTGTTTTTT. Its translation: CATRQGAVGELFF.